This TCR beta chain is drawn from a study of post-analysis software for immune sequencing data. Study details: As for disease course, relapsing-remitting, secondary progressive and progressive-relapsing multiple sclerosis were all included.

Prepared TCR beta cDNA libraries contained unique molecular identifiers. TCRdb reprocessed the PCR reads via MiXCR and lists one record per CDR3 protein. The data show about 160,000 distinct CDR3 sequences, around 34% seen once. In its sample, this clonotype was seen many times. Antigen specificity is unknown. This CDR3 comprises 12 residues. V lost 1 base and J 5 bases, leaving 5 bases between the germline ends. Germline CDR1 and CDR2: PRHDT and FYEKMQ (reference sequence). Notes on the study in general: Relative to controls, patients had about five TRBV segments at higher frequency, with TRBV5-6, TRBV5-1 and TRBV20-1 among these.

The source of this sequence is a girl between 5 and 17 years old with multiple sclerosis. The sample in question was blood, obtained after autologous hematopoietic stem cell transplantation. This chain connects TRBV13 to TRBJ2-5; D gene ambiguous. The DNA for the CDR3 is TGTGCCAGCAGCTTAGCGGCGGAGACCCAGTACTTC. This codes for CASSLAAETQYF. The variable domain in full, completed from reference TRBV13 and TRBJ2-5, reads AAGVIQSPRHLIKEKRETATLKCYPIPRHDTVYWYQQGPGQDPQFLISFYEKMQSDKGSIPDRFSAQQFSDYHSELNMSSLELGDSALYFCASSLAAETQYFGPGTRLLVL.